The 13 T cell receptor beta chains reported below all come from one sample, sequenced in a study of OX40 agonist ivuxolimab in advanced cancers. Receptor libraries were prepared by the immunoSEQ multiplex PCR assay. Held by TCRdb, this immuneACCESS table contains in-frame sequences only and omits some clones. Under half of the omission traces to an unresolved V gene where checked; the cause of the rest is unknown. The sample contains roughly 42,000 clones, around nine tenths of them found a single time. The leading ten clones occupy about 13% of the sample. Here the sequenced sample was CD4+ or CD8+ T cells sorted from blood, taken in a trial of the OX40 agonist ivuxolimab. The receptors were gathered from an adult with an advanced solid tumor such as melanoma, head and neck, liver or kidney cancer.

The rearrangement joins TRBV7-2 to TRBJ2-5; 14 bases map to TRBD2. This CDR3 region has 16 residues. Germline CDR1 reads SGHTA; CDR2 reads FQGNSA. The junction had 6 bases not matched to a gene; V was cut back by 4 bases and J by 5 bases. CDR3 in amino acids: CASSSWTSGGWETQYF. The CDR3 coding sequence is TGTGCCAGCAGCTCGTGGACTAGCGGGGGGTGGGAGACCCAGTACTTC.

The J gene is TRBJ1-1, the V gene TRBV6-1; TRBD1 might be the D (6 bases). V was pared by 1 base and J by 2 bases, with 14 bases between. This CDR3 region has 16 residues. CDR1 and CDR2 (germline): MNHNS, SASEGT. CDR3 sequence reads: CASSEVRGPPNTEAFF. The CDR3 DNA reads TGTGCCAGCAGTGAAGTACGGGGGCCCCCCAACACTGAAGCTTTCTTT.

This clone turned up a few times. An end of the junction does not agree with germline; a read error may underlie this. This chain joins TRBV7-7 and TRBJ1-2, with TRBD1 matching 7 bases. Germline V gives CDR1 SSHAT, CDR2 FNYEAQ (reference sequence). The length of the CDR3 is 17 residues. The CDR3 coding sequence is TGTGCTAGCAGCCCCATGGATCACGGGACAGCGGACGGGGGCTACACCTTC. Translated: CASSPMDHGTADGGYTF.

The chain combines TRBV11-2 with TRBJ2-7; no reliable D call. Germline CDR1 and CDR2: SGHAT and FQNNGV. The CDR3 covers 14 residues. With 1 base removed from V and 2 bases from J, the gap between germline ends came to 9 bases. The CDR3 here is CASSLGARAYEQYF. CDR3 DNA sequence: TGTGCCAGCAGCTTAGGGGCTCGAGCCTACGAGCAGTACTTC.

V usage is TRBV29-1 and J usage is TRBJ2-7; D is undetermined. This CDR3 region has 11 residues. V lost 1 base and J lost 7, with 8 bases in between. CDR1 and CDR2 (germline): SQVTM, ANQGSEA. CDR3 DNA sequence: TGCAGCGTTGAAGTAGACGGAGAGCAGTACTTC. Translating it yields CSVEVDGEQYF.

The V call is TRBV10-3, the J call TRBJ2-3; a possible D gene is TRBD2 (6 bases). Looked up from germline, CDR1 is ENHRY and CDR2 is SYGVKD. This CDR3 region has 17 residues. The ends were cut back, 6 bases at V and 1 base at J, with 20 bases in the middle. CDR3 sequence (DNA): TGTGCCATCAGGGACTACCTGGCTAGTGGGGGCACAGATACGCAGTATTTT. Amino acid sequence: CAIRDYLASGGTDTQYF.

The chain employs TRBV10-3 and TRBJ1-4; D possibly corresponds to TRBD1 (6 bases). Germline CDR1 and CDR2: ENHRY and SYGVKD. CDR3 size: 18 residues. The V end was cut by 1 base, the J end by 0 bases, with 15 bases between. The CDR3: CAISELGQFTATNEKLFF. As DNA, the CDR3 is TGTGCCATCAGTGAGTTAGGACAGTTTACCGCAACTAATGAAAAACTGTTTTTT.

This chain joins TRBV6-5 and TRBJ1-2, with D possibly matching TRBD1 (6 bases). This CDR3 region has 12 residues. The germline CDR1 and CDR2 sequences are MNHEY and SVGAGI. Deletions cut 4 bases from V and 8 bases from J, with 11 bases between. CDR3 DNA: TGTGCCAGCAGTTTGGGGGGGGCAGGCTACACCTTC. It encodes CASSLGGAGYTF.

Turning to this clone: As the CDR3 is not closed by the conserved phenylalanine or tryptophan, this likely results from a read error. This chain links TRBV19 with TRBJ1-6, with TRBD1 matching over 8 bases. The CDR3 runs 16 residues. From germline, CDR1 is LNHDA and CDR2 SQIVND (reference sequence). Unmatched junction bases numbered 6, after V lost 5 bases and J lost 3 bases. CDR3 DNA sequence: TGTGCCAGTAGTCCGACAGGGGACTTCTATAATTCACCCCTCCACCTT. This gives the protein CASSPTGDFYNSPLHL.

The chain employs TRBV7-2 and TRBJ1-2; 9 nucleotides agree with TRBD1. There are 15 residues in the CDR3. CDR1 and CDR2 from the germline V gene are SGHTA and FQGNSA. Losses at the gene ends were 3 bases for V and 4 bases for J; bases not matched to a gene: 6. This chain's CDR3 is CASSLGGQGIYGYTF. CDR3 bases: TGTGCCAGCAGCTTGGGGGGACAGGGCATCTATGGCTACACCTTC.

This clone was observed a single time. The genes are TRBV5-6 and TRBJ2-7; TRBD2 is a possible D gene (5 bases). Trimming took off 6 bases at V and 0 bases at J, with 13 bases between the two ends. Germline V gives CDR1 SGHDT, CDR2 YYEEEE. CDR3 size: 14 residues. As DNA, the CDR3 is TGTGCCAGCACCCAGGTTGGGAGCTCCTACGAGCAGTACTTC. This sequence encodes CASTQVGSSYEQYF.

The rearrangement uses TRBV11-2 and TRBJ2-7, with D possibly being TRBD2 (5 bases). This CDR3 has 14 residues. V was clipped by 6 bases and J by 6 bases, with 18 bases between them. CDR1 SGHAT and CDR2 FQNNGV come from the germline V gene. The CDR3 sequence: CASRGDRDVSEQYF. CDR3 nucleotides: TGTGCCAGCAGGGGTGACCGGGATGTCTCCGAGCAGTACTTC.

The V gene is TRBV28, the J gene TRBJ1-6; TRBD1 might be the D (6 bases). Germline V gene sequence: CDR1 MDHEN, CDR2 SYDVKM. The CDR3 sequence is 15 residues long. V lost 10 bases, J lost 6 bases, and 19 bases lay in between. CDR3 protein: CATTADRQINSPLHF. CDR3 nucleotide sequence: TGTGCCACCACCGCGGACAGACAAATTAATTCACCCCTCCACTTT.